These T cell receptor beta chains were read from a single sample in a study of glioma-infiltrating T cells. TCRdb used MiXCR to reprocess the multiplex PCR reads, holding one entry per CDR3 protein. The sample holds a few hundred thousand distinct CDR3 sequences, approximately 42% seen once. The sequenced sample was glioma tissue, nonneoplastic brain tissue, or PBMCs (not recorded which). The source is a human donor with low-grade glioma or glioblastoma, undergoing nonglioma brain surgery, or in good health (not recorded which). Each CDR3 is given with its conserved first and last residue. A D gene is named only where the DNA matches it firmly. The size entry is marked missing in some rows and otherwise reads once, few, many or a size class.

J gene | clone size | V gene | D gene | CDR3 DNA | CDR3 protein
TRBJ2-7 | . | TRBV4-3 | . | TGCGCCAGCAGCCAAGATCGTTGGGGGCTAGCGGTAAACTCCTACGAGCAGTACTTC | CASSQDRWGLAVNSYEQYF
TRBJ2-3 | many | TRBV15 | . | TGTGCCACCTCGGAGCAGGACACAGATACGCAGTATTTT | CATSEQDTDTQYF
TRBJ1-1 | . | TRBV4-3 | . | TGCGCCAGCAGCCTCGGCGGCTCCTTGAACACTGAAGCTTTCTTT | CASSLGGSLNTEAFF
TRBJ2-1 | . | TRBV29-1 | . | TGCAGCGTCGCCGGGAGCTCCTACAATGAGCAGTTCTTC | CSVAGSSYNEQFF
TRBJ2-2 | . | TRBV7-2 | . | TGTGCCCACGGACGGGCAAACGGGGAGCTGTTTTTT | CAHGRANGELFF
TRBJ2-7 | many | TRBV28 | . | TGTGCCAGCAGTTTAGGTACTCGGACTCACTCCTACGAGCAGTACTTC | CASSLGTRTHSYEQYF
TRBJ2-4 | . | TRBV10-3 | . | TGTGCCATCAGTGAGTCGGGACCGAAAAACATTCAGTACTTC | CAISESGPKNIQYF
TRBJ2-7 | few | TRBV12-3/TRBV12-4 | TRBD2 | TGTGCCAGCAGTCCCGGACTAGCGGGAGATGAGCAGTACTTC | CASSPGLAGDEQYF
TRBJ2-2 | many | TRBV27 | TRBD1 | TGTGCCAGCAGTTGGGGAACAGGGGGTAGCACCGGGGAGCTGTTTTTT | CASSWGTGGSTGELFF
TRBJ1-5 | few | TRBV20-1 | . | TGCAGTGCTAGCGTGGTAAGCTCACTTAATCAGCCCCAGCATTTT | CSASVVSSLNQPQHF
TRBJ1-1 | . | TRBV18 | . | TGTGCCAGCTCACCCGCAGTGGTGTTCGGCACTGAAGCTTTCTTT | CASSPAVVFGTEAFF
TRBJ1-3 | . | TRBV18 | . | TGTGCCAGCTCACCAACGACACCCGACTCTGGAAACACCATATATTTT | CASSPTTPDSGNTIYF
TRBJ2-3 | many | TRBV28 | TRBD1 | TGTGCCAGCAGTTCCAGGACAGGGCCATACACAGATACGCAGTATTTT | CASSSRTGPYTDTQYF
TRBJ1-2 | . | TRBV20-1 | . | TGCAGTGCTAGAGATGGACAAGGGGGGGCCTATGGCTACACCTTC | CSARDGQGGAYGYTF
TRBJ1-5 | few | TRBV4-2 | TRBD1 | TGTGCCAGCAGCCAGGCAAGGGACAGGGAGGATGGCAATCAGCCCCAGCATTTT | CASSQARDREDGNQPQHF
TRBJ2-5 | . | TRBV11-3 | . | TGTGCCAGCAGCTTAGCCGGGAGCGCGAAGACCCAGTACTTC | CASSLAGSAKTQYF
TRBJ2-5 | . | TRBV5-1 | . | TGCGCCAGCAGCTCACAGGACCAAGAGACCCAGTACTTC | CASSSQDQETQYF
TRBJ1-4 | . | TRBV2 | . | TGTGCCAGCAGGGAAAGGGTTGCTAATGAAAAACTGTTTTTT | CASRERVANEKLFF
TRBJ2-7 | once | TRBV20-1 | TRBD2 | TGCAGTGTTGCCGGGACTAGCGGTTCCTACGAGCAGTACTTC | CSVAGTSGSYEQYF
TRBJ2-1 | many | TRBV7-2 | TRBD1 | TGTGCCAGCAGCGCGGACAGGGGGTCCTACAATGAGCAGTTCTTC | CASSADRGSYNEQFF
TRBJ1-2 | few | TRBV6-4 | TRBD1 | TGTGCCAGCAGTGACTCGCTGCAGGGGGGAGATGGCTACACCTTC | CASSDSLQGGDGYTF
TRBJ2-3 | . | TRBV11-1 | . | TGTGCCAGCAGCTCCCCCACTAGTGCCGAAACAGATACGCAGTATTTT | CASSSPTSAETDTQYF
TRBJ2-3 | . | TRBV27 | TRBD2 | TGTGCCAGCAGTTTACTAGCGGGAGATGGGTCAGATACGCAGTATTTT | CASSLLAGDGSDTQYF
TRBJ2-7 | . | TRBV29-1 | . | TGCAGCGTTGAAGATCAAGGGGAAAGCTCCTACGAGCAGTACTTC | CSVEDQGESSYEQYF
TRBJ1-5 | few | TRBV3-1 | . | TGTGCCAGCAGCTCTACGAATCAGCCCCAGCATTTT | CASSSTNQPQHF
TRBJ1-1 | few | TRBV7-9 | TRBD1 | TGTGCCAGCAGCTTGGCGGGACAGGAGAGCGTTGAAGCTTTCTTT | CASSLAGQESVEAFF
TRBJ1-1 | many | TRBV20-1 | . | TGCAGTGCCTCCGGGACGGCGATCTTCATGAACACTGAAGCTTTCTTT | CSASGTAIFMNTEAFF
TRBJ2-2 | . | TRBV6-1 | . | TGTGCCAGCAGCTTCGGACTTTGGAACACCGGGGAGCTGTTTTTT | CASSFGLWNTGELFF
TRBJ2-3 | . | TRBV29-1 | . | TGCAGCGTTGAACCAGCAACAGGGGATACGCAGTATTTT | CSVEPATGDTQYF
TRBJ2-7 | many | TRBV27 | . | TGTGCCAGCAGCTCTGGGGCCAACTACGAGCAGTACTTC | CASSSGANYEQYF
TRBJ1-2 | many | TRBV28 | . | TGTGCCAGCAGTTTATGGGGTGACTATGGCTACACCTTC | CASSLWGDYGYTF
TRBJ1-2 | . | TRBV19 | . | TGTGCCAGTAGTCACCCAGGGGCTGGTGGCTACACCTTC | CASSHPGAGGYTF
TRBJ1-6 | . | TRBV28 | . | TGTGCCAGCAGTTCCTCGGGACATGGTAATTCACCCCTCCACTTT | CASSSSGHGNSPLHF
TRBJ1-2 | . | TRBV20-1 | . | TGCAGTGCTAGGCCCAGAGTGACGTATGGCTACACCTTC | CSARPRVTYGYTF
TRBJ1-2 | . | TRBV4-2 | . | TGTGCCAGCAGCCCCGCCGGAGGGACAAACTATGGCTACACCTTC | CASSPAGGTNYGYTF
TRBJ2-1 | many | TRBV7-2 | . | TGTGCCAGCAGCCGGACTCAGCTAGGCTACAATGAGCAGTTCTTC | CASSRTQLGYNEQFF
TRBJ1-4 | . | TRBV7-8 | . | TGTGCCAGCACCTTGTGGGGGACTAATGAAAAACTGTTTTTT | CASTLWGTNEKLFF
TRBJ1-5 | few | TRBV20-1 | . | TGCAGTGCTCTTCAGGGAATCTCTCAGCCCCAGCATTTT | CSALQGISQPQHF
TRBJ1-1 | . | TRBV12-3/TRBV12-4 | . | TGTGCCAGCAGTCTGAGGGTTACGGAAGCTTTCTTT | CASSLRVTEAFF
TRBJ2-1 | many | TRBV20-1 | TRBD2 | TGCAGTGCTGTAGGACTAGCGGGACCCGCAGGGAATGAGCAGTTCTTC | CSAVGLAGPAGNEQFF
TRBJ2-5 | few | TRBV3-1 | TRBD2 | TGTGCTAGCAGCGGGGGACTAGCGGTCCAAGAGACCCAGTACTTC | CASSGGLAVQETQYF
TRBJ1-2 | . | TRBV19 | . | TGTGCCAGTAGTATGCAGGTAGTCTCCTTTTATGGCTACACCTTC | CASSMQVVSFYGYTF